These T cell receptor beta chains were read from a single sample in a study of blood T cell repertoires in COVID-19. Sequencing was performed with immunoSEQ multiplex PCR; in TCRdb, only in-frame clones are kept and a portion is missing. The table has roughly 310,000 clones, 70% to 90% seen once. The sample comprised peripheral blood. The receptors were sampled from a woman aged 45-65 years with active or convalescent COVID-19. CDR3s include the opening cysteine and the closing phenylalanine or tryptophan. Each record gives: D gene, V gene, J gene, clone size, CDR3 protein, CDR3 DNA. A D gene is named only where the DNA matches it firmly. The listing skips clone size in some rows; elsewhere it reads once, few, many or a size class.

D gene: .
V gene: TRBV20-1
J gene: TRBJ1-1
clone size: .
CDR3 protein: CSASGRLNWDTEAFF
CDR3 DNA: TGCAGTGCTAGTGGTAGACTGAATTGGGACACTGAAGCTTTCTTT

D gene: TRBD2
V gene: TRBV5-6
J gene: TRBJ2-3
clone size: .
CDR3 protein: CASSLRLAGTTDTQYF
CDR3 DNA: TGTGCCAGCAGCTTGAGGCTAGCGGGGACCACAGATACGCAGTATTTT

D gene: .
V gene: TRBV18
J gene: TRBJ1-2
clone size: .
CDR3 protein: CASSKGTFMTGYTF
CDR3 DNA: TGTGCCAGCTCAAAAGGGACATTCATGACCGGCTACACCTTC

D gene: TRBD1
V gene: TRBV5-6
J gene: TRBJ1-2
clone size: .
CDR3 protein: CASSLGQGGGGYTF
CDR3 DNA: TGTGCCAGCAGCTTGGGACAGGGGGGTGGTGGCTACACCTTC

D gene: TRBD2
V gene: TRBV7-2
J gene: TRBJ2-1
clone size: .
CDR3 protein: CASQRRGSSYNEQFF
CDR3 DNA: TGTGCCAGCCAACGGCGGGGGAGCTCCTACAATGAGCAGTTCTTC

D gene: TRBD1
V gene: TRBV2
J gene: TRBJ2-7
clone size: .
CDR3 protein: CASKRVDTGGAFF
CDR3 DNA: TGTGCCAGCAAACGTGTGGACACAGGGGGCGCGTTTTTC

D gene: .
V gene: TRBV6-2/TRBV6-3
J gene: TRBJ1-1
clone size: .
CDR3 protein: CASSYHSAGTEAFF
CDR3 DNA: TGTGCCAGCAGTTATCACTCCGCGGGCACTGAAGCTTTCTTT

D gene: .
V gene: TRBV2
J gene: TRBJ1-3
clone size: .
CDR3 protein: CASSDRVGGNTIYF
CDR3 DNA: TGTGCCAGCAGTGACAGGGTGGGTGGAAACACCATATATTTT

D gene: TRBD2
V gene: TRBV5-6
J gene: TRBJ2-7
clone size: .
CDR3 protein: CASSLGLADSYEQYF
CDR3 DNA: TGTGCCAGCAGCTTGGGACTAGCGGACTCCTACGAGCAGTACTTC

D gene: TRBD1
V gene: TRBV3-1/TRBV3-2
J gene: TRBJ2-7
clone size: .
CDR3 protein: CASSDDTRTGSYEQYF
CDR3 DNA: TGTGCCAGCAGCGACGATACCCGGACAGGATCCTACGAGCAGTACTTC

D gene: TRBD2
V gene: TRBV30
J gene: TRBJ2-1
clone size: few
CDR3 protein: CAWSLTSGGYNEQFF
CDR3 DNA: TGTGCCTGGAGTCTGACTAGCGGGGGGTACAATGAGCAGTTCTTC

D gene: TRBD1
V gene: TRBV28
J gene: TRBJ1-2
clone size: few
CDR3 protein: CASSLWAGGSHGYTF
CDR3 DNA: TGTGCCAGCAGTTTATGGGCAGGGGGGTCTCATGGCTACACCTTC

D gene: .
V gene: TRBV6-2/TRBV6-3
J gene: TRBJ1-1
clone size: .
CDR3 protein: CASSYLAIDRKAFF
CDR3 DNA: TGTGCCAGCAGTTACCTGGCCATAGACAGAAAAGCTTTCTTT

D gene: TRBD1
V gene: TRBV5-1
J gene: TRBJ1-1
clone size: .
CDR3 protein: CASSSRDRGAVEAFF
CDR3 DNA: TGCGCCAGCAGCTCACGGGACAGGGGAGCGGTTGAAGCTTTCTTT

D gene: TRBD2
V gene: TRBV6-2/TRBV6-3
J gene: TRBJ2-3
clone size: once
CDR3 protein: CASSKFRTSGGTDTQYF
CDR3 DNA: TGTGCCAGCAGTAAATTTCGGACTAGCGGGGGAACAGATACGCAGTATTTT

D gene: TRBD2
V gene: TRBV6-5
J gene: TRBJ2-2
clone size: .
CDR3 protein: CASTQWRERELFF
CDR3 DNA: TGTGCCAGCACCCAATGGCGGGAGAGGGAGCTGTTTTTT

D gene: TRBD2
V gene: TRBV15
J gene: TRBJ2-7
clone size: .
CDR3 protein: CATSRGGLADLYEQYF
CDR3 DNA: TGTGCCACCAGCAGGGGGGGACTAGCGGACCTCTACGAGCAGTACTTC

D gene: .
V gene: TRBV7-9
J gene: TRBJ1-6
clone size: .
CDR3 protein: CASSSPQDNSPLHF
CDR3 DNA: TGTGCCAGCAGCTCGCCCCAGGATAATTCACCCCTCCACTTT

D gene: TRBD1
V gene: TRBV18
J gene: TRBJ1-2
clone size: .
CDR3 protein: CASSLGQGNYGYTF
CDR3 DNA: TGTGCCAGCTCACTCGGACAGGGGAACTATGGCTACACCTTC

D gene: .
V gene: TRBV23-1
J gene: TRBJ2-1
clone size: .
CDR3 protein: CASSQCGGSDEQFF
CDR3 DNA: TGCGCCAGCAGTCAATGTGGCGGATCGGATGAGCAGTTCTTC

D gene: TRBD1
V gene: TRBV5-6
J gene: TRBJ1-2
clone size: .
CDR3 protein: CASSTDRVWYGYTF
CDR3 DNA: TGTGCCAGCAGCACCGACAGGGTTTGGTATGGCTACACCTTC

D gene: .
V gene: TRBV5-5
J gene: TRBJ1-5
clone size: .
CDR3 protein: CASSWGGEGQPQHF
CDR3 DNA: TGTGCCAGCAGCTGGGGAGGCGAGGGTCAGCCCCAGCATTTT

D gene: TRBD1
V gene: TRBV6-5
J gene: TRBJ2-1
clone size: .
CDR3 protein: CASSYRTGDNEQFF
CDR3 DNA: TGTGCCAGCAGTTACAGGACAGGAGACAATGAGCAGTTCTTC

D gene: .
V gene: TRBV30
J gene: TRBJ1-5
clone size: .
CDR3 protein: CAWGTDNQPQHF
CDR3 DNA: TGTGCCTGGGGTACAGACAATCAGCCCCAGCATTTT

D gene: TRBD1
V gene: TRBV7-9
J gene: TRBJ1-1
clone size: once
CDR3 protein: CASSLHRGTTEAFF
CDR3 DNA: TGTGCCAGCAGCTTACACAGGGGGACCACTGAAGCTTTCTTT

D gene: .
V gene: TRBV9
J gene: TRBJ2-7
clone size: once
CDR3 protein: CASSVIGSEQYF
CDR3 DNA: TGTGCCAGCAGCGTGATTGGGAGCGAGCAGTACTTC

D gene: .
V gene: TRBV4-3
J gene: TRBJ1-4
clone size: .
CDR3 protein: CASSQVGHGGKLFF
CDR3 DNA: TGCGCCAGCAGCCAAGTGGGTCACGGGGGAAAACTGTTTTTT

D gene: TRBD1
V gene: TRBV19
J gene: TRBJ1-5
clone size: .
CDR3 protein: CASTFDRGLDQPQHF
CDR3 DNA: TGTGCCAGTACCTTCGACAGGGGGCTGGATCAGCCCCAGCATTTT

D gene: TRBD1
V gene: TRBV7-9
J gene: TRBJ1-2
clone size: .
CDR3 protein: CASSLAGQGMSWHYGYTF
CDR3 DNA: TGTGCCAGCAGCTTAGCGGGACAGGGAATGAGCTGGCACTATGGCTACACCTTC

D gene: .
V gene: TRBV7-9
J gene: TRBJ2-5
clone size: .
CDR3 protein: CASSTHQETQYF
CDR3 DNA: TGTGCCAGCAGCACTCACCAAGAGACCCAGTACTTC

D gene: .
V gene: TRBV12-5
J gene: TRBJ1-2
clone size: .
CDR3 protein: CASGSPPGQGNGENYGYTF
CDR3 DNA: TGTGCTAGTGGTTCCCCCCCCGGGCAGGGGAATGGAGAGAACTATGGCTACACCTTC

D gene: .
V gene: TRBV29-1
J gene: TRBJ2-2
clone size: .
CDR3 protein: CSVEWGQGGGELFF
CDR3 DNA: TGCAGCGTTGAATGGGGACAAGGCGGCGGGGAGCTGTTTTTT

D gene: .
V gene: TRBV28
J gene: TRBJ1-5
clone size: once
CDR3 protein: CASSLGLLGGNQPQHF
CDR3 DNA: TGTGCCAGCAGTTTAGGACTCCTCGGGGGCAATCAGCCCCAGCATTTT

D gene: TRBD1
V gene: TRBV19
J gene: TRBJ1-5
clone size: .
CDR3 protein: CASIGDSGRNQPQHF
CDR3 DNA: TGTGCCAGTATTGGGGACAGCGGGCGCAATCAGCCCCAGCATTTT

D gene: TRBD1
V gene: TRBV24-1
J gene: TRBJ2-7
clone size: .
CDR3 protein: CATSDAKDRAPYEQYF
CDR3 DNA: TGTGCCACCAGTGATGCTAAGGACAGGGCTCCCTACGAGCAGTACTTC

D gene: .
V gene: TRBV30
J gene: TRBJ2-3
clone size: .
CDR3 protein: CAWSVMTVQYF
CDR3 DNA: TGTGCCTGGAGTGTAATGACAGTGCAGTATTTT